Below are 8 T cell receptor beta chains sequenced from a single sample in a study of T cell responses to AZD1222 COVID-19 vaccine. Only in-frame clones appear in the TCRdb table, and some are missing; sequencing was by immunoSEQ multiplex PCR. This repertoire shows 120,000 to 150,000 clones, 90% to 95% found once; its top ten account for roughly 3.9%. Sequences were derived from peripheral blood, sampled 28 days after the second AZD1222 dose. These TCRs come from an adult who received the AZD1222 COVID-19 vaccine.

V is TRBV11-3 and J is TRBJ2-1, with a tentative D call TRBD1 (6 bases). This CDR3 is built from 14 residues. With 3 bases removed from V and 1 base from J, the gap between germline ends came to 7 bases. Germline values: CDR1 SGHNT, CDR2 YENEEA. In DNA form, the CDR3 reads TGTGCCAGCAGCTTGCAGGGGTCCTACAATGAGCAGTTCTTC. Residues: CASSLQGSYNEQFF.

This chain connects TRBV6-2 or TRBV6-3 to TRBJ1-1; 11 positions match TRBD1. Per germline, CDR1 MNHEY and CDR2 SVGEGT. This CDR3 is 16 amino acids long. V gave up 6 bases and J gave up 0 bases; unmatched junction bases: 6. The CDR3 sequence is CASSWDRGFMNTEAFF. The CDR3 DNA follows: TGTGCCAGCAGCTGGGACAGGGGGTTTATGAACACTGAAGCTTTCTTT.

This clone was recorded only once. V and J are TRBV3-1 (or the pseudogene TRBV3-2) and TRBJ2-7; tentative D call: TRBD2 (5 bases). The CDR3 has 12 residues. CDR1 is LGHDT and CDR2 is YNNKEL in the germline V gene (reference sequence). Trimming removed 4 bases at V and 4 bases at J, with 8 bases between. CDR3 sequence (DNA): TGTGCCAGCAGCCTCGGGGTTTACGAGCAGTACTTC. Amino acid sequence: CASSLGVYEQYF.

The chain uses TRBV10-3 and TRBJ2-4; 11 nucleotides line up with TRBD1. V lost 6 bases to trimming and J lost 9 bases; unmatched junction nucleotides: 10. There are 15 residues in the CDR3. Germline CDR1 ENHRY, CDR2 SYGVKD. CDR3 loop: CAISRSGQGASIQYF. The CDR3, as DNA: TGTGCCATCAGCCGTTCCGGACAGGGGGCGAGCATTCAGTACTTC.

The chain has TRBV6-5 and TRBJ2-7, with TRBD1 as a possible D gene (6 bases). CDR1 and CDR2 from the germline V gene are MNHEY and SVGAGI. V was clipped by 3 bases and J by 0 bases, with 12 bases between them. The CDR3 contains 15 residues. The CDR3 region has the DNA TGTGCCAGCAGTTATTACTCGGACAGCTCCTACGAGCAGTACTTC. The encoded protein is CASSYYSDSSYEQYF.

This chain connects TRBV4-1 to TRBJ1-2; D remains unclear. The CDR3 runs 14 residues. V shed 6 bases and J shed 8 bases, with 19 bases lying between them. Germline CDR1 MGHRA, CDR2 YSYEKL. The CDR3: CASSPVGGRVGYTF. The CDR3 bases are TGCGCCAGCAGTCCGGTTGGTGGGCGGGTCGGCTACACCTTC.

This chain uses TRBV3-1 (or the pseudogene TRBV3-2) with TRBJ2-7; 14 bases match TRBD2. The CDR3 totals 18 residues. V lost 0 bases, J lost 3 bases, and 7 bases stayed unmatched. Germline-derived CDR1 and CDR2 are LGHDT and YNNKEL (reference sequence). This chain's CDR3 is CASSQDPGLAGAYYEQYF. CDR3 bases: TGTGCCAGCAGCCAAGATCCGGGACTAGCGGGAGCCTACTACGAGCAGTACTTC.

This rearrangement joins TRBV4-1 to TRBJ1-3; no clear D gene. From germline, CDR1 is MGHRA and CDR2 YSYEKL. This CDR3 has 12 residues. The V and J ends lost 9 bases and 1 base respectively, with 7 bases between them. CDR3 residues: CASSTSGNTIYF. Here the CDR3 DNA reads TGCGCCAGTTCGACTTCTGGAAACACCATATATTTT.